This T cell receptor beta chain was sequenced for a study of CD8 T cells in ankylosing spondylitis. Study-wide results and limits: Disease-linked clones were reportedly significantly enriched in matched ankylosing spondylitis synovial fluid. Ankylosing spondylitis blood appeared to carry a characteristic TCR beta motif of 7 or 8 highly homologous variants.

The CDR3 consists of 20 residues. CDR1 and CDR2 from the germline V gene are LGHDT and YNNKEL (reference sequence). Trimming pared 3 bases from V and 8 bases from J, leaving 32 bases between. Quantitative 5'-RACE was performed with molecular barcodes, and it yielded the TCR beta libraries. TCRdb re-called the 5' RACE reads through MiXCR, storing one row per CDR3 protein. Here the sample spans approximately 350,000 distinct CDR3 sequences, roughly 14% being singletons. In this sample, this clonotype turned up a few times. Its specificity is unknown. The chain couples TRBV3-1 to TRBJ2-1, with D maybe TRBD2 (7 bases). The receptor's source is a male donor with ankylosing spondylitis or in good health (not recorded which). Specimen: blood, either unsorted or a sorted T cell fraction (not recorded which). In DNA form, the CDR3 reads TGTGCCAGCAGCCACCTCACGGGACACCCAAAGTCGGGGGGAATGGATGAGCAGTTCTTC. This sequence encodes CASSHLTGHPKSGGMDEQFF.